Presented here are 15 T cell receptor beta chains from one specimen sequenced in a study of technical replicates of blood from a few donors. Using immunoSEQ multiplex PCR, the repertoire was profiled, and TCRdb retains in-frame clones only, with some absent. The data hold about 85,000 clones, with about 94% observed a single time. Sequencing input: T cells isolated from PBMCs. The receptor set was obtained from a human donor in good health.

This CDR3 reads CASSFSQPGANEKLFF. The CDR3, as DNA: TGTGCCAGCAGTTTTTCACAGCCCGGCGCTAATGAAAAACTGTTTTTT. The chain uses TRBV28 and TRBJ1-4; D is unclear. CDR3 length: 16 residues. The V and J ends lost 3 bases and 3 bases respectively, with 14 bases between them. Germline V gene sequence: CDR1 MDHEN, CDR2 SYDVKM.

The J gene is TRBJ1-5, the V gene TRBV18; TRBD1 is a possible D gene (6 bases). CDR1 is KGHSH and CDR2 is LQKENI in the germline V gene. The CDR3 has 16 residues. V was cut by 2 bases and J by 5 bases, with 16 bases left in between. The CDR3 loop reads CASSPTAPDRYQPQHF. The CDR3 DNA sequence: TGTGCCAGCTCACCAACTGCCCCGGACAGATATCAGCCCCAGCATTTT.

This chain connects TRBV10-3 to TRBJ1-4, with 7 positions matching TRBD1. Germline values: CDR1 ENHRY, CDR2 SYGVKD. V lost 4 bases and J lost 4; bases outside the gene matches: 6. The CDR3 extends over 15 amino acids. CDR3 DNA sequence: TGTGCCATCAGTGTCGACAGGGCCGTTAATGAAAAACTGTTTTTT. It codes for CAISVDRAVNEKLFF.

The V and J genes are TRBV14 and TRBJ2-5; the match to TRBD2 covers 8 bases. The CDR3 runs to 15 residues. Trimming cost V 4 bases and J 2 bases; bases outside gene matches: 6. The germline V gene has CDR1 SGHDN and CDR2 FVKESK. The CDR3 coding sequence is TGTGCCAGCAGCCCCCGTACTAGCGGACAAGAGACCCAGTACTTC. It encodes CASSPRTSGQETQYF.

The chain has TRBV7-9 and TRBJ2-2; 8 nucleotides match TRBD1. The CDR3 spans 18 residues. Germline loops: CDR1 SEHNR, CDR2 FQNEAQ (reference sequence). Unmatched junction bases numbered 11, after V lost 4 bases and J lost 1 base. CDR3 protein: CASSSRGPGLMNTGELFF. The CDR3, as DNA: TGTGCCAGCAGCTCCAGGGGGCCGGGACTGATGAACACCGGGGAGCTGTTTTTT.

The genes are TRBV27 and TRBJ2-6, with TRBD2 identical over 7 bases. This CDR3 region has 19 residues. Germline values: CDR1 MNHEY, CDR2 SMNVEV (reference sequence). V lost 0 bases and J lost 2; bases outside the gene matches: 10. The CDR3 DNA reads TGTGCCAGCAGTTTATCGCTCGGGGGGTGGTCGCCTGGGGCCAACGTCCTGACTTTC. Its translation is CASSLSLGGWSPGANVLTF.

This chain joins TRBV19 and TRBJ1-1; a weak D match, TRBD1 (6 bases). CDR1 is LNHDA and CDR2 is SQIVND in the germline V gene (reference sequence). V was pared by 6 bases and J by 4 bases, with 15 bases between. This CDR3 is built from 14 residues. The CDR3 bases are TGTGCCAGTAGCTATTGGGGGCAAAGCACTGAAGCTTTCTTT. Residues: CASSYWGQSTEAFF.

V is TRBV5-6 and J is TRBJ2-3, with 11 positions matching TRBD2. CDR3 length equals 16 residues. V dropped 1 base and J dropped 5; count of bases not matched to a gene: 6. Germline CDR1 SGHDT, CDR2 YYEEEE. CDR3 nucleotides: TGTGCCAGCAGCTTGCCGGGACTAGCGGTGATAGATACGCAGTATTTT. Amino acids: CASSLPGLAVIDTQYF.

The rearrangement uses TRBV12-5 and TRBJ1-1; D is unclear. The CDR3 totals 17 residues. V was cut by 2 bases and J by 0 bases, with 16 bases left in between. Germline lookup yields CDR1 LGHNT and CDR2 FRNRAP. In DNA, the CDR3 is TGTGCTAGTGGTTTGAGCGGGAATGTCCTAATGAACACTGAAGCTTTCTTT. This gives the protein CASGLSGNVLMNTEAFF.

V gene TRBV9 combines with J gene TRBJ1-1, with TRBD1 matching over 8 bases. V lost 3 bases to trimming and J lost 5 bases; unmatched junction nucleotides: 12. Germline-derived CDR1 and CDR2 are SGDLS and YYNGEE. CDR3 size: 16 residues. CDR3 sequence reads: CASSEARPGGITEAFF. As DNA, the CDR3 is TGTGCCAGCAGCGAGGCCCGGCCAGGGGGCATAACTGAAGCTTTCTTT. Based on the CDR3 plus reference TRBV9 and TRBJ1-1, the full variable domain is DSGVTQTPKHLITATGQRVTLRCSPRSGDLSVYWYQQSLDQGLQFLIQYYNGEERAKGNILERFSAQQFPDLHSELNLSSLELGDSALYFCASSEARPGGITEAFFGQGTRLTVV.

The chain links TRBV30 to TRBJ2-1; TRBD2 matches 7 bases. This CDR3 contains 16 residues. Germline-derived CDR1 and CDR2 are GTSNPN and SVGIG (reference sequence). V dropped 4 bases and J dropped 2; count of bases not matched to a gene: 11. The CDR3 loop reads CAWKDGRGKTYNEQFF. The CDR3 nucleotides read TGTGCCTGGAAAGACGGGCGGGGGAAAACCTACAATGAGCAGTTCTTC. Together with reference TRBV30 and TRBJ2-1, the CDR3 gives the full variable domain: SQTIHQWPATLVQPVGSPLSLECTVEGTSNPNLYWYRQAAGRGLQLLFYSVGIGQISSEVPQNLSASRPQDRQFILSSKKLLLSDSGFYLCAWKDGRGKTYNEQFFGPGTRLTVL.

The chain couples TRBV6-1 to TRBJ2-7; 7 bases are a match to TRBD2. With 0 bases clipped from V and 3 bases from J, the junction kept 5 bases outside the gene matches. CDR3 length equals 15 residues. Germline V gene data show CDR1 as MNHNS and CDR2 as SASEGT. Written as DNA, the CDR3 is TGTGCCAGCAGTGAAGCGTCGCGGGGGATCTACGAGCAGTACTTC. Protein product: CASSEASRGIYEQYF.

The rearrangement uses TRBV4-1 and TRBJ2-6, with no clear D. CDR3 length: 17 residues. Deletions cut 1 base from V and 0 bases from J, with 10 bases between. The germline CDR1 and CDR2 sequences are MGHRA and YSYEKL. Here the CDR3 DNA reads TGCGCCAGCAGCCAAGTAATAGGAGCCTCTGGGGCCAACGTCCTGACTTTC. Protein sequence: CASSQVIGASGANVLTF.

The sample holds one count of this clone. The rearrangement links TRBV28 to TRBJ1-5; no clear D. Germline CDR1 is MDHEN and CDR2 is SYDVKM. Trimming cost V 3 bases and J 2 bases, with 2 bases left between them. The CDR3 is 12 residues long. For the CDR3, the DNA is TGTGCCAGCAGTTTCGGCAATCAGCCCCAGCATTTT. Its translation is CASSFGNQPQHF. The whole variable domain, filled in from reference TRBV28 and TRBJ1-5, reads DVKVTQSSRYLVKRTGEKVFLECVQDMDHENMFWYRQDPGLGLRLIYFSYDVKMKEKGDIPEGYSVSREKKERFSLILESASTNQTSMYLCASSFGNQPQHFGDGTRLSIL.

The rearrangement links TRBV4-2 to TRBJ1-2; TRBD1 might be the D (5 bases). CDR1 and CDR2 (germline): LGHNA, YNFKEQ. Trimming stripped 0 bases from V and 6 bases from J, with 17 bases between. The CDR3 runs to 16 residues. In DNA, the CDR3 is TGTGCCAGCAGCCAAGAGATGAGGAGGGGCCCTCATGGCTACACCTTC. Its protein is CASSQEMRRGPHGYTF.